Described below is a single TCR beta chain sequence and its context. Its antigen is unidentified. Germline V gene lookup returns CDR1 SGHRS and CDR2 YFSETQ. The CDR3 covers 15 residues. V shed 4 bases and J 4 bases; nucleotides not matched to a gene: 7. The data were obtained in a study of T cell responses to AZD1222 COVID-19 vaccine. Overall study findings and caveats: Repertoires were collected only later (after the peak T cell response had occurred). Regions left unmutated in variants are reportedly the target of nearly half of spike-specific TCRs. Compared with day 0, the breadth and depth of the Spike-specific TCR repertoire rose significantly after two doses of AZD1222. Seropositive AZD1222 recipients at baseline numbered only 6 or 7.

The method was immunoSEQ multiplex PCR; TCRdb's version includes in-frame clones alone and lacks a portion of them. The repertoire holds about 84,000 clones, with approximately 85% as singletons. The sequence derives from an adult who received the AZD1222 COVID-19 vaccine. This specimen consisted of peripheral blood, obtained 28 days after the second AZD1222 dose. This chain connects TRBV5-1 to TRBJ1-5; 8 bases agree with TRBD1. CDR3 region: CASSTGQGPNQPQHF. The DNA of the CDR3 is TGCGCCAGCAGCACCGGACAGGGTCCTAATCAGCCCCAGCATTTT.